This TCR beta chain was obtained from a study of blood T cells in healthy people across ages. Study-wide context: Researchers report that template switching captured about one barcoded beta molecule per two T cells.

CDR1 and CDR2 from the germline V gene are DFQATT and SNEGSKA (reference sequence). CDR3 length: 11 amino acids. The V and J ends lost 5 bases and 1 base respectively, with 4 bases between them. Alongside a J-beta primer mix, a sample-barcoded 5' primer served in a second PCR lasting about 7 to 12 cycles. TCRdb used MiXCR to reprocess the 5' RACE reads, holding one entry per CDR3 protein. The sample has fewer than 800,000 distinct CDR3 sequences; more than 40% are singletons. A few counts support this clonotype. Sequences were obtained from blood. The receptor was isolated from a woman aged 55-69 years in good health. The chain combines TRBV20-1 with TRBJ2-3; D unresolved. DNA for the CDR3: TGCAGTGCTGGGGGCACAGATACGCAGTATTTT. This gives the protein CSAGGTDTQYF.